Below are 10 T cell receptor beta chains sequenced from a single sample in a study of CD8 T cells in ankylosing spondylitis. TCRdb fed the 5' RACE reads into MiXCR, producing one record per CDR3 protein. The sample contains roughly 120,000 distinct CDR3 sequences, around 13% of which appear only once. The sequencing input was blood, either unsorted or a sorted T cell fraction (not recorded which). The receptor source for this set is a female donor with ankylosing spondylitis or in good health (not recorded which).

Only one count was recorded for this clonotype. A much bigger clone sits one base away, suggesting this may be a read error. V usage is TRBV5-1 and J usage is TRBJ1-1, with 7 bases lining up with TRBD1. Germline-derived CDR1 and CDR2 are SGHRS and YFSETQ. This CDR3 spans 15 amino acids. In DNA form, the CDR3 reads TGCGCCAGCAGCTTGGCGGGACAGATGAACACTGACGCTTTCTTT. Its protein product is CASSLAGQMNTDAFF.

In this sample, this clonotype turned up a few times. The DNA of the CDR3 is TGTGCCAGCAGCCTAACCTCCGGGACAGGTAGGTTGGGCACTGAAGCTTTCTTT. Translation gives CASSLTSGTGRLGTEAFF. The J gene is TRBJ1-1, the V gene TRBV11-1; 8 bases are shared with TRBD1. The junction had 18 bases not matched to a gene; V was cut back by 5 bases and J by 4 bases. The germline V gene has CDR1 SGHAT and CDR2 FQDESV (reference sequence). The CDR3 has 18 residues.

This clonotype was seen more than once but under ten times. This sequence joins TRBV5-1 and TRBJ2-2; D gene uncertain. Between the trimmed V and J ends, which lost 4 bases and 0 bases, there was a span of 7 bases. CDR1 is SGHRS, CDR2 YFSETQ, per germline. CDR3 length: 14 residues. The CDR3 loop is CASSPLANTGELFF. For the CDR3, the DNA is TGCGCCAGCAGCCCACTGGCGAACACCGGGGAGCTGTTTTTT.

This clonotype has a handful of counts. The chain carries TRBV5-1 and TRBJ2-3, with 13 bases that match TRBD2. The CDR3 spans 16 residues. The germline gives CDR1 SGHRS, CDR2 YFSETQ. V lost 0 bases and J lost 6; bases outside the gene matches: 4. The CDR3 DNA reads TGCGCCAGCAGCTTGGGACTAGCGGGGGGCCTGGATACGCAGTATTTT. Translation gives CASSLGLAGGLDTQYF.

This clonotype appeared a single time. The CDR3 loop is CASSRTGSGAQYF. CDR3 coding DNA: TGTGCCAGCAGTAGGACAGGGTCGGGGGCCCAGTACTTC. The chain employs TRBV2 and TRBJ2-5; TRBD1 agrees at 8 bases. Germline V gives CDR1 SNHLY, CDR2 FYNNEI. The CDR3 runs to 13 residues. V shed 5 bases and J 9 bases; nucleotides not matched to a gene: 8.

This rearrangement joins TRBV5-1 to TRBJ2-3, with 8 bases identical to TRBD1. The V gene end was trimmed by 4 bases and the J gene end by 4 bases; junction bases not matched to a gene: 5. Per germline, CDR1 SGHRS and CDR2 YFSETQ. The length of the CDR3 is 14 residues. The CDR3 DNA follows: TGCGCCAGCAGCGACCTACAGGGGGCAGATACGCAGTATTTT. Residues: CASSDLQGADTQYF. The full variable domain, in which reference TRBV5-1 and TRBJ2-3 provide the parts outside the CDR3, is KAGVTQTPRYLIKTRGQQVTLSCSPISGHRSVSWYQQTPGQGLQFLFEYFSETQRNKGNFPGRFSGRQFSNSRSEMNVSTLELGDSALYLCASSDLQGADTQYFGPGTRLTVL.

This clonotype was recorded many times. The chain couples TRBV20-1 to TRBJ2-3, with 11 bases fitting TRBD2. Germline V gene lookup returns CDR1 DFQATT and CDR2 SNEGSKA (reference sequence). The CDR3 is 16 amino acids. V shed 3 bases, J shed 6 bases, and the junction held 11 bases outside the gene matches. The CDR3 DNA is TGCAGTGCTAGGGGAGTTAGCGGGAGGGCCACGGATACGCAGTATTTT. It encodes CSARGVSGRATDTQYF.

This clonotype was seen at least ten times. The V gene is TRBV20-1, the J gene TRBJ1-1; no firm D call. The germline V and J ends were trimmed by 4 bases and 7 bases, with 10 bases remaining between them. This CDR3 spans 11 amino acids. In germline, CDR1 is DFQATT, CDR2 SNEGSKA (reference sequence). As DNA, the CDR3 is TGCAGTGCTACGACGGTTAGTGAAGCTTTCTTT. This gives the protein CSATTVSEAFF.

The DNA of the CDR3 is TGTGCCAGCAGTTACTCGAGCCTAGCGGGGAATACGCAGTATTTT. Protein: CASSYSSLAGNTQYF. The chain joins TRBV6-5 to TRBJ2-3; 9 nucleotides line up with TRBD2. Germline CDR1 and CDR2: MNHEY and SVGAGI. Unmatched junction bases numbered 5, after V lost 0 bases and J lost 7 bases. The length of the CDR3 is 15 residues.

The sample holds a few counts of this clonotype. The chain recombines TRBV6-1 with TRBJ2-7; the D gene is possibly TRBD1 (6 bases). CDR1 is MNHNS, CDR2 SASEGT, per germline. The V and J ends lost 6 bases and 3 bases respectively, with 15 bases between them. The length of the CDR3 is 14 residues. The DNA of the CDR3 is TGTGCCAGCAGAGCCGGGACATCAGTCTACGAGCAGTACTTC. It is translated as CASRAGTSVYEQYF.